The 10 T cell receptor beta chains listed next were all sequenced from one sample in a study of a mutant IDH1 vaccine in newly diagnosed glioma. The protocol was immunoSEQ multiplex PCR, while the TCRdb copy is restricted to in-frame clones and leaves out a portion. The table records 40,000 to 50,000 clones, about 76% of them present only once. Indicated time point: week 23, last vaccination. Topical imiquimod accompanied each vaccine dose, which consisted of 300 ug of mutant IDH1 20-mer peptide. These TCRs are of unknown antigen specificity. Sequenced material: PBMCs, taken from a glioma patient whose treatment included an IDH1 peptide vaccine. The origin of the receptors is a man aged 45-65 years with glioma.

This sequence joins TRBV29-1 and TRBJ2-2; D might be TRBD1 (5 bases). The V end lost 7 bases, the J end lost 2 bases, and 14 bases lay between the germline ends. The CDR3 is 14 amino acids. Germline CDR1 and CDR2: SQVTM and ANQGSEA. The CDR3 DNA reads as TGCAGCGCTCAAAGGGGTCTTAACACCGGGGAGCTGTTTTTT. Protein: CSAQRGLNTGELFF.

This clone occurred a few times. The chain couples TRBV7-2 to TRBJ2-7; D is unresolved. V lost 1 base and J lost 0, with 7 bases in between. Germline CDR1 is SGHTA and CDR2 is FQGNSA. The CDR3 runs to 14 residues. CDR3 DNA: TGTGCCAGCAGCTTAGGCAGGTCCTCCTACGAGCAGTACTTC. Its translation is CASSLGRSSYEQYF.

This clone was seen a single time. The chain couples TRBV5-1 to TRBJ2-6; D gene unclear. V was pared by 7 bases and J by 0 bases, with 11 bases between. CDR1 and CDR2 (germline): SGHRS, YFSETQ. There are 15 residues in the CDR3. The CDR3 sequence is CASSPVTSGANVLTF. The DNA of the CDR3 is TGCGCCAGCTCTCCAGTCACCTCTGGGGCCAACGTCCTGACTTTC.

The V and J genes are TRBV10-1 and TRBJ1-2; no reliable D call. The germline CDR1 and CDR2 sequences are WNHNN and SYGVQD (reference sequence). V was cut by 6 bases and J by 0 bases, with 17 bases left in between. The CDR3 has 16 amino acids. The CDR3: CASRLNERTANYGYTF. The CDR3, as DNA: TGCGCCAGCAGATTAAATGAGAGGACGGCTAACTATGGCTACACCTTC.

V and J are TRBV4-3 and TRBJ1-2; no reliable D call. Germline values: CDR1 LGHNA, CDR2 YSLEER. V dropped 6 bases and J dropped 2 bases, with 4 bases sitting between them. CDR3 length equals 11 residues. CDR3 in amino acids: CASRGNYGYTF. The CDR3 coding sequence is TGCGCCAGCAGGGGGAACTATGGCTACACCTTC.

The rearrangement joins TRBV2 to TRBJ2-3, with 15 bases fitting TRBD2. Germline-derived CDR1 and CDR2 are SNHLY and FYNNEI. Unmatched junction bases numbered 4, after V lost 3 bases and J lost 0 bases. The CDR3 is 18 residues long. The CDR3 reads CASSEGLAGGSSTDTQYF. CDR3 bases: TGTGCCAGCAGTGAGGGACTAGCGGGGGGTTCTAGCACAGATACGCAGTATTTT.

By proportion, this clone is medium-sized. The V call is TRBV15, the J call TRBJ2-7, with D unclear. Trimming cost V 4 bases and J 9 bases, with 22 bases left between them. Per germline, CDR1 LNHNV and CDR2 YYDKDF (reference sequence). The CDR3 sequence is 15 residues long. DNA of the CDR3: TGTGCCACCAGCAAGAGTTCGTGGGATATCAGACGGCAGTACTTC. Translated, it gives CATSKSSWDIRRQYF.

This clone turned up a few times. The chain has TRBV11-2 and TRBJ1-5, with D possibly TRBD1 on 5 matching bases. This CDR3 is built from 13 residues. CDR1 is SGHAT and CDR2 is FQNNGV in the germline V gene. V shed 2 bases and J shed 4 bases, with 6 bases lying between them. CDR3 DNA sequence: TGTGCCAGCAGCTTATGGGGGAATCAGCCCCAGCATTTT. Amino acid sequence: CASSLWGNQPQHF.

The V and J genes are TRBV30 and TRBJ1-3; TRBD1 matches 7 bases. The trim removed 1 base at V and 0 bases at J, leaving 3 bases unmatched. The length of the CDR3 is 15 residues. Germline values: CDR1 GTSNPN, CDR2 SVGIG (reference sequence). Here the CDR3 reads CAWSGDRHSGNTIYF. The CDR3 DNA is TGTGCCTGGAGTGGGGACAGACACTCTGGAAACACCATATATTTT.

This clone was observed once. The rearrangement uses TRBV6-6 and TRBJ2-5; 9 bases line up with TRBD1. Per the germline V gene, CDR1 is MNHNY and CDR2 is SVGAGI (reference sequence). The J segment lost 7 bases and the V segment lost 4 bases, leaving 10 bases of the junction unmatched. The CDR3 contains 15 residues. The chain's CDR3 is CASSSRDRVTGTQYF. The CDR3 DNA reads TGTGCCAGCAGTTCCCGGGACAGGGTTACGGGGACCCAGTACTTC.